Shown below are 17 T cell receptor beta chains from a single sample sequenced in a study of brain T cells in children with intractable seizures. Produced via immunoSEQ multiplex PCR; TCRdb's table is partial and in-frame only. The profile covers around 20,000 clones, with approximately 94% appearing a single time and nearly 6.5% taken by the ten largest. The input for sequencing was peripheral blood, taken at surgery. All receptors derive from a boy aged 10-17 years with focal cortical dysplasia and intractable seizures.

The chain uses TRBV30 and TRBJ2-1; tentatively, D is TRBD1 (6 bases). This CDR3 is built from 14 residues. Germline-derived CDR1 and CDR2 are GTSNPN and SVGIG (reference sequence). V lost 2 bases and J 5 bases, leaving 13 bases between the germline ends. The DNA for the CDR3 is TGTGCCTGGAGTAAAAGGGGGTTTGACAATGAGCAGTTCTTC. Translating it yields CAWSKRGFDNEQFF.

This clone was observed once. The chain recombines TRBV21-1 with TRBJ1-1. TRBV21-1 constitutes a pseudogene. CDR3 length: 12 amino acids. The CDR3 DNA sequence: TGTGCCAGCCGGGGCGGGGTATTCGGGGCTTTCTTT. The encoded protein is CASRGGVFGAFF.

The gene calls are TRBV9 and TRBJ1-4; 8 bases are shared with TRBD1. Germline assignment: CDR1 SGDLS and CDR2 YYNGEE. V trimming: 3 bases; J trimming: 8 bases; junction bases outside the gene matches: 12. CDR3 length: 16 residues. CDR3 sequence reads: CASSAGTGIGLEKLFF. CDR3 in DNA: TGTGCCAGCAGCGCCGGGACAGGAATTGGGCTAGAAAAACTGTTTTTT. The whole variable domain, remainder taken from reference TRBV9 and TRBJ1-4, is DSGVTQTPKHLITATGQRVTLRCSPRSGDLSVYWYQQSLDQGLQFLIQYYNGEERAKGNILERFSAQQFPDLHSELNLSSLELGDSALYFCASSAGTGIGLEKLFFGSGTQLSVL.

The chain links TRBV29-1 to TRBJ2-7, with a weak D call TRBD2 (6 bases). Trimming cost V 4 bases and J 6 bases, with 10 bases left between them. CDR3 size: 11 residues. CDR1 and CDR2 (germline): SQVTM, ANQGSEA. The CDR3 region has the DNA TGCAGCGTTGTGGAGGGTGGCGAGCAGTACGTC. It specifies CSVVEGGEQYV.

This chain joins TRBV3-1 (or the pseudogene TRBV3-2) and TRBJ1-3; D is possibly TRBD1 (5 bases). This CDR3 spans 15 amino acids. Trimming pared 3 bases from V and 4 bases from J, leaving 13 bases between. CDR1 LGHDT and CDR2 YNNKEL come from the germline V gene (reference sequence). The CDR3 DNA is TGTGCCAGCAGCCACACCGGGACTGAGGGAAACACCATATATTTT. Amino acid sequence: CASSHTGTEGNTIYF.

The gene calls are TRBV28 and TRBJ2-3; unclear D gene. The CDR3 extends over 16 amino acids. The germline V gene encodes CDR1 MDHEN and CDR2 SYDVKM. Trimming took off 2 bases at V and 1 base at J, with 13 bases between the two ends. Here the CDR3 reads CASSLVRVTGTDTQYF. The CDR3 nucleotides are TGTGCCAGCAGTTTAGTACGAGTCACGGGCACAGATACGCAGTATTTT.

The chain is built from TRBV7-9 and TRBJ2-7, with D perhaps assigned TRBD1 or TRBD2 (5 bases each). The CDR3 spans 15 residues. The ends were cut back, 3 bases at V and 1 base at J, with 13 bases in the middle. The germline gives CDR1 SEHNR, CDR2 FQNEAQ (reference sequence). CDR3 coding DNA: TGTGCCAGCAGCTTGGGACGGAGAAATTCCTACGAGCAGTACGTC. Its translation: CASSLGRRNSYEQYV.

The V call is TRBV18, the J call TRBJ2-7; 11 bases line up with TRBD1. Per the germline V gene, CDR1 is KGHSH and CDR2 is LQKENI. The CDR3 is made up of 15 amino acids. Unmatched junction bases numbered 5, after V lost 4 bases and J lost 3 bases. The CDR3 coding sequence is TGTGCCAGCTCACGATCCGGGACAGGGGGCTACGAGCAGTACTTC. Protein product: CASSRSGTGGYEQYF.

This rearrangement joins TRBV5-1 to TRBJ2-7; 7 bases match TRBD1. CDR1 SGHRS and CDR2 YFSETQ come from the germline V gene. Losses at the gene ends were 2 bases for V and 2 bases for J; bases not matched to a gene: 1. The length of the CDR3 is 13 residues. The CDR3 region is CASSFGTAYEQYF. The CDR3 region has the DNA TGCGCCAGCAGCTTTGGGACAGCCTACGAGCAGTACTTC.

This rearrangement joins TRBV28 to TRBJ2-2, with D hard to call. Per germline, CDR1 MDHEN and CDR2 SYDVKM. The CDR3 sequence is 12 residues long. Trimming pared 5 bases from V and 1 base from J, leaving 2 bases between. The CDR3 bases are TGTGCCAGCAGTCTGAACACCGGGGAGCTGTTTTTT. Amino acid sequence: CASSLNTGELFF.

The chain combines TRBV7-9 with TRBJ1-1; D call uncertain. Germline CDR1 is SEHNR and CDR2 is FQNEAQ (reference sequence). CDR3 length: 15 residues. Trimming pared 5 bases from V and 3 bases from J, leaving 16 bases between. CDR3 sequence: CASSPPAGIDTEAFF. The CDR3 DNA follows: TGTGCCAGCAGCCCCCCAGCCGGGATTGACACTGAAGCTTTCTTT.

This chain links TRBV30 with TRBJ2-1; TRBD2 is a possible D gene (5 bases). Germline assignment: CDR1 GTSNPN and CDR2 SVGIG (reference sequence). The ends were cut back, 2 bases at V and 2 bases at J, with 7 bases in the middle. The CDR3 runs 13 residues. CDR3 in DNA: TGTGCCTGGAGTCTTAGCGCCTACAATGAGCAGTTCTTC. Translation: CAWSLSAYNEQFF.

The gene calls are TRBV27 and TRBJ2-7; 13 bases align to TRBD2. CDR3 length: 18 amino acids. Germline lookup yields CDR1 MNHEY and CDR2 SMNVEV (reference sequence). The J segment lost 1 base and the V segment lost 0 bases, leaving 6 bases of the junction unmatched. The CDR3 nucleotides read TGTGCCAGCAGTTTATCGTTTATGGGACTAGCGGGGTCCTACGAGCAGTACTTC. Residues: CASSLSFMGLAGSYEQYF.

The chain is built from TRBV3-1 (or the pseudogene TRBV3-2) and TRBJ2-7; weak D call: TRBD2 (6 bases). Looked up from germline, CDR1 is LGHDT and CDR2 is YNNKEL (reference sequence). CDR3 length equals 14 residues. V lost 1 base and J lost 7, with 14 bases in between. This CDR3 is CASSQGISGGEQYF. In DNA form, the CDR3 reads TGTGCCAGCAGCCAAGGTATTAGCGGTGGGGAGCAGTACTTC.

The V gene is TRBV7-8, the J gene TRBJ2-2; TRBD2 agrees at 7 bases. Per the germline V gene, CDR1 is SGHVS and CDR2 is FQNEAQ. The CDR3 sequence is 17 residues long. The ends lost 5 bases at V and 4 bases at J; junction bases unmatched: 13. The CDR3 DNA sequence: TGTGCCAGCAGCCCCTCGGGGGGTAGCGGCAGCACCGGGGAGCTGTTTTTT. Translated, it gives CASSPSGGSGSTGELFF.

The genes are TRBV27 and TRBJ1-1, with D perhaps TRBD1 (6 bases). The CDR3 extends over 14 amino acids. Trimming shortened V by 2 bases and J by 3 bases, and 10 bases separated the two germline ends. Germline V lookup: CDR1 MNHEY, CDR2 SMNVEV (reference sequence). The DNA of the CDR3 is TGTGCCAGCAGTTTAACAGGGCCGGACACTGAAGCTTTCTTT. It specifies CASSLTGPDTEAFF.

CDR3 sequence reads: CASSLGQMSTYEQYF. DNA for the CDR3: TGTGCCAGCAGCTTAGGACAGATGTCTACCTACGAGCAGTACTTC. The gene calls are TRBV5-6 and TRBJ2-7, with D perhaps matching TRBD1 (6 bases). The CDR3 has 15 amino acids. V dropped 2 bases and J dropped 2 bases, with 14 bases sitting between them. Germline CDR1 and CDR2: SGHDT and YYEEEE.